A selection of T cell receptor beta chains follows, all from one sample in a study of metastatic and nonmetastatic thyroid tumors. Through MiXCR, TCRdb re-clonotyped the PCR reads. The repertoire consists of about 24,000 clones, with around 15% occurring once and the leading ten covering about 13%. The source material was blood. The source is a female donor with papillary thyroid cancer or a benign thyroid nodule (not recorded which). Some clones in this sample may be carry-over from other donors' samples. Both conserved end residues are trimmed from each CDR3. The D gene is left open where the match is weak.

v_call: TRBV7-3
d_call: NA
j_call: TRBJ2-1
cdr3_aa: ASSPTGGTEQF

v_call: TRBV12-3/TRBV12-4
d_call: NA
j_call: TRBJ1-5
cdr3_aa: ASSPDRSYQPQH

v_call: TRBV5-4
d_call: TRBD2
j_call: TRBJ2-1
cdr3_aa: ASSFREGSYNEQF

v_call: TRBV28
d_call: NA
j_call: TRBJ2-4
cdr3_aa: ASSSPGLVKSIQY

v_call: TRBV3-1
d_call: NA
j_call: TRBJ2-1
cdr3_aa: ASSQATTQQF

v_call: TRBV7-2
d_call: NA
j_call: TRBJ2-7
cdr3_aa: ASSLAGQSLYEQY

v_call: TRBV14
d_call: NA
j_call: TRBJ2-3
cdr3_aa: ASSQNMDTQY

v_call: TRBV28
d_call: NA
j_call: TRBJ2-6
cdr3_aa: ASSLGTGGTLSGANVLT

v_call: TRBV18
d_call: NA
j_call: TRBJ2-2
cdr3_aa: ASSQETSLTGTGELF

v_call: TRBV6-5
d_call: TRBD1
j_call: TRBJ1-4
cdr3_aa: ASSYSGQGGEKLF

v_call: TRBV3-1
d_call: TRBD1
j_call: TRBJ1-4
cdr3_aa: ASSQRTGGWEKLF

v_call: TRBV20-1
d_call: NA
j_call: TRBJ2-5
cdr3_aa: SARDEAGASSRY

v_call: TRBV24-1
d_call: NA
j_call: TRBJ2-2
cdr3_aa: ATSDSSVAGYIPNTGELF

v_call: TRBV7-9
d_call: TRBD1
j_call: TRBJ1-5
cdr3_aa: ASSLGQTNQPQH

v_call: TRBV20-1
d_call: TRBD1
j_call: TRBJ1-1
cdr3_aa: SARAGGSGTEAF

v_call: TRBV5-5
d_call: NA
j_call: TRBJ2-5
cdr3_aa: ASSWFQGRVETQY

v_call: TRBV11-1
d_call: TRBD2
j_call: TRBJ2-3
cdr3_aa: ASSFTGRGVLDTQY

v_call: TRBV11-2
d_call: NA
j_call: TRBJ1-2
cdr3_aa: ASSLDDSTVNYGYT

v_call: TRBV24-1
d_call: NA
j_call: TRBJ2-2
cdr3_aa: ATEGRYRGTGELF

v_call: TRBV13
d_call: NA
j_call: TRBJ2-1
cdr3_aa: ASSLRNWGGIEYSNEQF

v_call: TRBV20-1
d_call: TRBD1
j_call: TRBJ1-2
cdr3_aa: SARARGGRVNGGYT

v_call: TRBV2
d_call: NA
j_call: TRBJ2-5
cdr3_aa: ASTFQETQY

v_call: TRBV20-1
d_call: TRBD2
j_call: TRBJ2-7
cdr3_aa: SANPGGRATEQY

v_call: TRBV7-2
d_call: NA
j_call: TRBJ2-3
cdr3_aa: ASSRGSTTFTDTQY

v_call: TRBV6-1
d_call: NA
j_call: TRBJ1-4
cdr3_aa: ASSSPRQWLF

v_call: TRBV6-2/TRBV6-3
d_call: NA
j_call: TRBJ2-6
cdr3_aa: ASSSTGSSGANVLT

v_call: TRBV28
d_call: TRBD2
j_call: TRBJ2-7
cdr3_aa: ASSLPLAGETPL

v_call: TRBV20-1
d_call: NA
j_call: TRBJ2-7
cdr3_aa: SAAGGQTYEQY

v_call: TRBV30
d_call: NA
j_call: TRBJ2-3
cdr3_aa: AWSVSGDTQY

v_call: TRBV28
d_call: TRBD2
j_call: TRBJ2-4
cdr3_aa: ASSGASGRPKGGGNIQY

v_call: TRBV5-8
d_call: TRBD2
j_call: TRBJ2-6
cdr3_aa: ASSFGPPGLAVLSGANVLT

v_call: TRBV3-1
d_call: NA
j_call: TRBJ1-1
cdr3_aa: ASGFAGLGWTEAF

v_call: TRBV5-1
d_call: TRBD2
j_call: TRBJ2-1
cdr3_aa: ASSLGAGGRLTNEQF

v_call: TRBV27
d_call: TRBD1
j_call: TRBJ2-3
cdr3_aa: ASSLSMNVRTGGLYTQY

v_call: TRBV20-1
d_call: NA
j_call: TRBJ1-5
cdr3_aa: SASGQYSNQPQH

v_call: TRBV6-1
d_call: TRBD2
j_call: TRBJ2-1
cdr3_aa: ASSPTPLAEYNEQF

v_call: TRBV20-1
d_call: NA
j_call: TRBJ2-1
cdr3_aa: SASQSWGSYNEQF

v_call: TRBV5-1
d_call: TRBD1
j_call: TRBJ2-6
cdr3_aa: ASSLTGTGISGANVLT

v_call: TRBV20-1
d_call: NA
j_call: TRBJ1-4
cdr3_aa: SARGELNEKLF

v_call: TRBV30
d_call: NA
j_call: TRBJ1-1
cdr3_aa: AWRALKDSAKAF

v_call: TRBV7-2
d_call: TRBD1
j_call: TRBJ2-7
cdr3_aa: ASSSTGTVVNEQY

v_call: TRBV2
d_call: TRBD1
j_call: TRBJ1-5
cdr3_aa: ASSWTGVGYNQPQH

v_call: TRBV4-2
d_call: TRBD2
j_call: TRBJ2-7
cdr3_aa: ASRASSGSSYEQY

v_call: TRBV9
d_call: NA
j_call: TRBJ2-5
cdr3_aa: ASSVGLTEGETQY

v_call: TRBV7-2
d_call: NA
j_call: TRBJ2-3
cdr3_aa: ASSLAPGSTDTQY

v_call: TRBV28
d_call: NA
j_call: TRBJ1-1
cdr3_aa: ASSFRTGHTEAF

v_call: TRBV2
d_call: NA
j_call: TRBJ2-7
cdr3_aa: ASSEKFSLYEQY

v_call: TRBV2
d_call: NA
j_call: TRBJ2-5
cdr3_aa: ASSTSQETQY

v_call: TRBV27
d_call: NA
j_call: TRBJ2-1
cdr3_aa: ASSLSMYSNNEQF

v_call: TRBV30
d_call: TRBD1
j_call: TRBJ1-2
cdr3_aa: AWSNLQGVYGYT